What follows describes a single T cell receptor (beta chain). The clone's antigen remains unknown. Base qualities were left out, and no much larger clone turns up one base away. The entry originates in a study of radiotherapy plus CTLA-4 blockade in lung cancer (dated by TCRdb to between 2018 and 2020). As for the study more broadly: Objective responses were observed in 18% of enrolled patients, and disease control was achieved in less than 40%.

CDR1 and CDR2, looked up from the germline V gene, are SGHRS and YFSETQ. There are 16 amino acids in the CDR3, from cysteine to phenylalanine inclusive. The retained sequence is limited to the CDR3, 48 bases, with the frame set at the first base. The V end loses 0 bases and the J end loses 0 bases, and a stretch of 11 bases separates them. The library was obtained by the immunoSEQ multiplex PCR assay. In TCRdb, the immuneACCESS table is reduced to in-frame sequences with V and J assigned. These tables do not hold every clone; where another copy was compared, an unresolved V gene accounts for under half, and the others remain unexplained. This sample holds some 51,000 clones; roughly three quarters were observed only once. The top ten hold 7.5% to 9.5% of the sample. The study evaluated CTLA-4 blockade (ipilimumab) given together with focal radiation therapy in patients who had chemo-refractory metastatic non-small-cell lung cancer.

What the authors observed across the whole study: Increased serum interferon-beta after radiation, together with early dynamic changes in blood T cell clones, were reported to be the strongest predictors of response. After treatment with radiotherapy and ipilimumab, TCR clones that originated in tumors expanded in peripheral blood.

The sequencing here drew on peripheral blood, taken from a patient treated with radiotherapy plus ipilimumab. This sequence originates from a human donor with non-small cell lung cancer who had a complete response to radiotherapy plus ipilimumab. Rearrangement joined TRBV5-1 to TRBJ2-3; the D gene is perhaps TRBD2, from 7 matching bases. The base sequence is TGCGCCAGCAGCTTGGAAGGGAGGGGGAGCACAGATACGCAGTATTTT. Its amino acids are CASSLEGRGSTDTQYF.